These T cell receptor beta chains were read from a single sample in a study of blood T cell repertoires in COVID-19. Sequencing used immunoSEQ multiplex PCR; TCRdb keeps in-frame clones, though not all of them. The sample comprises 200,000 or so clones, roughly 84% of which are singletons, and approximately 7.6% rests with the top ten. What was sequenced was PBMCs or T cells enriched from blood (not recorded which). Every receptor here comes from a man between 40 and 49 years old who had recovered from COVID-19. The CDR3 runs from the conserved cysteine through the conserved F or W. D genes are given only for firm matches. Clone size appears in some rows only: once, few, many, or a class for an expanded clone.

D gene: NA; J gene: TRBJ1-2; V gene: TRBV5-1; clone size: NA; CDR3 protein: CASSPQTGANYGYTF; CDR3 DNA: TGCGCCAGCAGCCCCCAAACGGGAGCTAACTATGGCTACACCTTC
D gene: NA; J gene: TRBJ2-5; V gene: TRBV7-9; clone size: NA; CDR3 protein: CASSLGRAAETQYF; CDR3 DNA: TGTGCCAGCAGCTTAGGCAGGGCGGCGGAGACCCAGTACTTC
D gene: NA; J gene: TRBJ1-2; V gene: TRBV5-5; clone size: NA; CDR3 protein: CASSLDAQAIWGYTF; CDR3 DNA: TGTGCCAGCAGCTTGGACGCACAGGCGATCTGGGGCTACACCTTC
D gene: TRBD1; J gene: TRBJ1-2; V gene: TRBV6-5; clone size: NA; CDR3 protein: CASRVPGTGAYGYTF; CDR3 DNA: TGTGCCAGCAGAGTACCCGGGACAGGGGCCTATGGCTACACCTTC
D gene: NA; J gene: TRBJ2-5; V gene: TRBV6-6; clone size: NA; CDR3 protein: CASSRGSSAREETQYF; CDR3 DNA: TGTGCCAGCAGTCGAGGCTCTTCGGCCAGGGAAGAGACCCAGTACTTC
D gene: TRBD2; J gene: TRBJ2-7; V gene: TRBV25-1; clone size: once; CDR3 protein: CASSLSGGYTQYF; CDR3 DNA: TGTGCCAGCAGTCTCAGCGGGGGGTACACGCAGTACTTC
D gene: NA; J gene: TRBJ1-1; V gene: TRBV14; clone size: NA; CDR3 protein: CASILSDSQIMNTEAFF; CDR3 DNA: TGTGCCAGCATCCTATCTGACAGCCAGATCATGAACACTGAAGCTTTCTTT
D gene: TRBD1; J gene: TRBJ2-2; V gene: TRBV24-1; clone size: many; CDR3 protein: CATSDLGQGDTGELFF; CDR3 DNA: TGTGCCACCAGTGATTTGGGACAGGGGGACACCGGGGAGCTGTTTTTT
D gene: NA; J gene: TRBJ1-4; V gene: TRBV4-2; clone size: NA; CDR3 protein: CASSQDRTATEKLFF; CDR3 DNA: TGTGCCAGCAGCCAAGACAGGACAGCTACTGAAAAACTGTTTTTT
D gene: TRBD1; J gene: TRBJ1-1; V gene: TRBV12-3/TRBV12-4; clone size: NA; CDR3 protein: CASTGTGNTEAFF; CDR3 DNA: TGTGCCAGCACAGGGACAGGGAACACTGAAGCTTTCTTT
D gene: TRBD2; J gene: TRBJ2-5; V gene: TRBV30; clone size: once; CDR3 protein: CAWALAGNEETQYF; CDR3 DNA: TGTGCCTGGGCCTTAGCGGGGAACGAAGAGACCCAGTACTTC
D gene: NA; J gene: TRBJ1-1; V gene: TRBV11-2; clone size: NA; CDR3 protein: CASSSPFTNYDAEAFF; CDR3 DNA: TGTGCCAGCAGCTCGCCCTTCACCAACTATGACGCTGAAGCTTTCTTT
D gene: NA; J gene: TRBJ2-1; V gene: TRBV19; clone size: NA; CDR3 protein: CASSIDSTGRHQFF; CDR3 DNA: TGTGCCAGTAGTATAGATAGCACAGGGAGACACCAGTTCTTC
D gene: NA; J gene: TRBJ1-1; V gene: TRBV28; clone size: NA; CDR3 protein: CASSPRVGMAFF; CDR3 DNA: TGTGCCAGCAGCCCCAGGGTGGGCATGGCTTTCTTT
D gene: NA; J gene: TRBJ2-3; V gene: TRBV28; clone size: once; CDR3 protein: CASSPPGLGTQYF; CDR3 DNA: TGTGCCAGCAGTCCTCCAGGCCTCGGTACGCAGTATTTT
D gene: TRBD1; J gene: TRBJ1-5; V gene: TRBV28; clone size: NA; CDR3 protein: CASSFTWTGRSGQPQHF; CDR3 DNA: TGTGCCAGCAGTTTCACGTGGACAGGGAGAAGCGGTCAGCCCCAGCATTTT
D gene: TRBD2; J gene: TRBJ2-1; V gene: TRBV7-2; clone size: NA; CDR3 protein: CASSLLGRGGYNEQFF; CDR3 DNA: TGTGCCAGCAGCTTACTCGGGCGGGGGGGCTACAATGAGCAGTTCTTC
D gene: NA; J gene: TRBJ2-3; V gene: TRBV4-1; clone size: NA; CDR3 protein: CASSQVNLVSTDTQYF; CDR3 DNA: TGCGCCAGCAGCCAAGTAAACTTAGTCAGCACAGATACGCAGTATTTT
D gene: NA; J gene: TRBJ2-3; V gene: TRBV9; clone size: few; CDR3 protein: CASSVESGAFPWAVTDTQYF; CDR3 DNA: TGTGCCAGCAGCGTAGAAAGTGGCGCCTTCCCGTGGGCCGTCACAGATACGCAGTATTTT
D gene: NA; J gene: TRBJ1-1; V gene: TRBV4-2; clone size: NA; CDR3 protein: CASSQVAVWGRSLNTEAFF; CDR3 DNA: TGTGCCAGCAGCCAAGTGGCGGTCTGGGGCAGGAGCCTGAACACTGAAGCTTTCTTT
D gene: TRBD1; J gene: TRBJ1-5; V gene: TRBV7-4; clone size: NA; CDR3 protein: CASSLMWYRGARILRGQPQHF; CDR3 DNA: TGTGCCAGCAGCTTAATGTGGTACAGGGGCGCGCGAATATTACGGGGTCAGCCCCAGCATTTT
D gene: TRBD2; J gene: TRBJ2-5; V gene: TRBV5-1; clone size: NA; CDR3 protein: CASSLEASGGVETQYF; CDR3 DNA: TGCGCCAGCAGCTTGGAGGCCAGCGGGGGTGTAGAGACCCAGTACTTC
D gene: TRBD1; J gene: TRBJ1-6; V gene: TRBV9; clone size: NA; CDR3 protein: CASSDTGVLSNSPLHF; CDR3 DNA: TGTGCCAGCAGCGATACAGGGGTATTATCAAATTCACCCCTCCACTTT
D gene: TRBD2; J gene: TRBJ2-3; V gene: TRBV28; clone size: NA; CDR3 protein: CASSFPLGGATDTQYF; CDR3 DNA: TGTGCCAGCAGTTTTCCCCTCGGGGGGGCCACAGATACGCAGTATTTT
D gene: TRBD1; J gene: TRBJ1-5; V gene: TRBV19; clone size: NA; CDR3 protein: CASSDRAHSNQPQHF; CDR3 DNA: TGTGCCAGTAGCGACAGGGCTCATAGCAATCAGCCCCAGCATTTT
D gene: TRBD2; J gene: TRBJ2-5; V gene: TRBV6-6; clone size: NA; CDR3 protein: CASSPRLSGGGQETQYF; CDR3 DNA: TGTGCCAGCAGTCCTCGCCTTAGCGGGGGGGGTCAAGAGACCCAGTACTTC
D gene: TRBD1; J gene: TRBJ1-6; V gene: TRBV5-1; clone size: NA; CDR3 protein: CASSLDGQGSNSPLHF; CDR3 DNA: TGCGCCAGCAGCTTGGATGGACAGGGAAGTAATTCACCCCTCCACTTT
D gene: NA; J gene: TRBJ2-2; V gene: TRBV5-1; clone size: NA; CDR3 protein: CASSGGHRDTGELFF; CDR3 DNA: TGCGCCAGCAGCGGCGGACACAGGGACACCGGGGAGCTGTTTTTT
D gene: NA; J gene: TRBJ1-4; V gene: TRBV5-4; clone size: once; CDR3 protein: CASSDRVATNEKLFF; CDR3 DNA: TGTGCCAGCAGCGACAGAGTTGCAACTAATGAAAAACTGTTTTTT
D gene: TRBD1; J gene: TRBJ1-2; V gene: TRBV2; clone size: NA; CDR3 protein: CASIPGQGTGYTF; CDR3 DNA: TGTGCCAGCATCCCGGGACAGGGTACCGGCTACACCTTC
D gene: TRBD2; J gene: TRBJ2-5; V gene: TRBV30; clone size: NA; CDR3 protein: CAWSVGLAGGATQYF; CDR3 DNA: TGTGCCTGGAGCGTGGGACTAGCGGGGGGGGCGACCCAGTACTTC
D gene: TRBD1; J gene: TRBJ1-2; V gene: TRBV10-1; clone size: NA; CDR3 protein: CASYLTGTGVNYGYTF; CDR3 DNA: TGCGCCAGCTACCTGACCGGGACAGGGGTAAACTATGGCTACACCTTC
D gene: TRBD1; J gene: TRBJ2-3; V gene: TRBV28; clone size: NA; CDR3 protein: CASSQGVLRTDTQYF; CDR3 DNA: TGTGCCAGCAGTCAGGGGGTATTGCGCACAGATACGCAGTATTTT
D gene: NA; J gene: TRBJ2-4; V gene: TRBV6-5; clone size: NA; CDR3 protein: CASKVQGHLKNIQYF; CDR3 DNA: TGTGCCAGCAAGGTCCAGGGGCACTTAAAAAACATTCAGTACTTC
D gene: NA; J gene: TRBJ2-3; V gene: TRBV20-1; clone size: NA; CDR3 protein: CSATEASTDTQYF; CDR3 DNA: TGCAGTGCTACTGAGGCTAGCACAGATACGCAGTATTTT
D gene: NA; J gene: TRBJ1-5; V gene: TRBV5-5; clone size: NA; CDR3 protein: CASSLGVDQPQHF; CDR3 DNA: TGTGCCAGCAGCTTGGGTGTAGATCAGCCCCAGCATTTT